The clone carrying this T cell receptor beta chain showed up just a few times. Germline V gives CDR1 MGHDK, CDR2 SYGVNS. The CDR3 is 13 amino acids. V dropped 3 bases and J dropped 3 bases, with 3 bases sitting between them. TCRdb called the RT-PCR reads again in MiXCR, with one record for every CDR3 protein. The sample lists about 680,000 distinct CDR3 sequences, over 12% seen once, with roughly 3.9% in the top ten. Sequencing used memory CD4+ T cells from blood. V usage is TRBV25-1 and J usage is TRBJ1-6; D is undetermined. This TCR came from a female donor in good health, serving as a healthy control. CDR3 DNA: TGTGCCAGCAGTGATGGCTATAATTCACCCCTCCACTTT. It encodes CASSDGYNSPLHF.